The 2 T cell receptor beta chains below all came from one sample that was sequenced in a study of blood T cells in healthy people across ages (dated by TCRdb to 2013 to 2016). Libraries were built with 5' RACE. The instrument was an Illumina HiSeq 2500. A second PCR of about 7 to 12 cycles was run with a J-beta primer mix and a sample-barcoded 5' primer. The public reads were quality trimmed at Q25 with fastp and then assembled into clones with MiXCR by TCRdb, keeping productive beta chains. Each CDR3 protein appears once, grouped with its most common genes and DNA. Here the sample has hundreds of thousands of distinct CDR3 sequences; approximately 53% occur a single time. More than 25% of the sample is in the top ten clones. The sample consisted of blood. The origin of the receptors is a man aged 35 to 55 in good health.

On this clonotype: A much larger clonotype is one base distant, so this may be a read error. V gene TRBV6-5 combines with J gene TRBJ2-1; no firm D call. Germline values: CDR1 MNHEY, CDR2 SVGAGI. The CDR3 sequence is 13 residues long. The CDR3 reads CASSDSPRNEQFF. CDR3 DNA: TGTGCCAGCAGTGACTCTCCCCGGAATGAGCAGTTCTTC.

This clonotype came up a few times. CDR3 in DNA: TGTGCCAGCAGTTTGCGGCAAGGCTACACCTTC. Protein sequence: CASSLRQGYTF. The chain has TRBV28 and TRBJ1-2; no reliable D call. V was shortened by 3 bases and J by 8 bases, with 7 bases between the two germline ends. The CDR3 covers 11 residues. Germline CDR1 MDHEN, CDR2 SYDVKM.